This entry lists 15 T cell receptor beta chains sequenced from one sample in a study of T cells in Graves' hyperthyroidism and ophthalmopathy (dated by TCRdb to between 2019 and 2020). To prepare the library, multiplex PCR was applied. Sequencing was performed on an Illumina HiSeq 2000. Amplification of TCR beta CDR3 regions was carried out from RNA transcripts. The TCR CDR3 was subjected to a first round of RT-PCR using the HTBI primer set and the Qiagen OneStep RT-PCR kit. TCRdb reprocessing: public reads trimmed at Q25 with fastp, clones called with MiXCR, in-frame beta chains kept. Here each entry gathers all rows of one CDR3 protein and keeps the most common genes and DNA. A total of 620,000 or so distinct CDR3 sequences appear in this sample, more than 12% of them only once. The biggest ten clones account for 9.5% to 15% of the sample. The source material was blood. Receptor source: a woman in her 50s with Graves' ophthalmopathy.

Comments on this clonotype: A much larger clone is a single base away; this may be a read error. The chain recombines TRBV3-1 with TRBJ2-1; possible D gene TRBD2, 6 bases. V lost 1 base and J lost 0, with 10 bases in between. Germline lookup yields CDR1 LGHDT and CDR2 YNNKEL (reference sequence). This CDR3 has 16 amino acids. DNA of the CDR3: TGTGCCAGCAGCCAAGTATCCGGGGGCTCCTACAATGAGCAGTTCTTC. As protein: CASSQVSGGSYNEQFF.

This clonotype appeared many times. The chain employs TRBV7-9 and TRBJ2-1, with D possibly being TRBD1 (10 bases). Looked up from germline, CDR1 is SEHNR and CDR2 is FQNEAQ (reference sequence). The CDR3 length is 21 residues. V was trimmed by 2 bases and J by 1 base, leaving 27 bases between them. This chain's CDR3 is CASSLPRTGGRSGSSYNEQFF. CDR3 DNA: TGTGCCAGCAGCTTACCCAGGACAGGGGGACGTAGCGGGAGTTCCTACAATGAGCAGTTCTTC.

V gene TRBV20-1 combines with J gene TRBJ1-6; D ambiguous. Per germline, CDR1 DFQATT and CDR2 SNEGSKA (reference sequence). The CDR3 consists of 15 residues. V lost 3 bases and J 0 bases, leaving 9 bases between the germline ends. The CDR3 is CSASGEHSYNSPLHF. The CDR3 region has the DNA TGCAGTGCTAGTGGCGAGCACTCCTATAATTCACCCCTCCACTTT.

This clonotype was seen at least ten times. The chain recombines TRBV3-1 with TRBJ1-1, with a tentative D call TRBD1 (6 bases). The CDR3 covers 13 residues. Germline assignment: CDR1 LGHDT and CDR2 YNNKEL (reference sequence). The V and J ends lost 1 base and 11 bases respectively, with 14 bases between them. DNA for the CDR3: TGTGCCAGCAGCCAAGTTGGTGGGGGCCGGGCTTTCTTT. It codes for CASSQVGGGRAFF. The entire variable domain, with the rest obtained from reference TRBV3-1 and TRBJ1-1, is as follows: DTAVSQTPKYLVTQMGNDKSIKCEQNLGHDTMYWYKQDSKKFLKIMFSYNNKELIINETVPNRFSPKSPDKAHLNLHINSLELGDSAVYFCASSQVGGGRAFFGQGTRLTVV.

This clonotype was observed at least ten times. This chain joins TRBV5-1 and TRBJ2-1; 7 positions agree with TRBD1. CDR1 and CDR2 (germline): SGHRS, YFSETQ. The V segment lost 1 base and the J segment 4 bases; nucleotides outside the gene matches: 8. The CDR3 has 16 amino acids. CDR3 sequence (DNA): TGCGCCAGCAGCTTGAATCGACAGGGAAGATACAATGAGCAGTTCTTC. As protein: CASSLNRQGRYNEQFF.

This clonotype was recorded many times. The J gene is TRBJ1-1, the V gene TRBV10-3; a weak D match, TRBD1 (6 bases). Germline V gene data show CDR1 as ENHRY and CDR2 as SYGVKD. The CDR3 extends over 12 amino acids. V gave up 11 bases and J gave up 1 base, with 11 bases separating them. For the CDR3, the DNA is TGTGCCTCCAGGACAGCGAACACTGAAGCTTTCTTT. It specifies CASRTANTEAFF.

Many counts were recorded for this clonotype. CDR3 coding DNA: TGTGCCAGCAGTATCTCTTTCATAGGGGATACGCAGTATTTT. Protein product: CASSISFIGDTQYF. The V and J genes are TRBV27 and TRBJ2-3; D is unclear. V dropped 5 bases and J dropped 6 bases, with 15 bases sitting between them. Germline lookup yields CDR1 MNHEY and CDR2 SMNVEV (reference sequence). This CDR3 has 14 residues.

This clonotype was picked up many times. The rearrangement joins TRBV20-1 to TRBJ2-1; possible D gene TRBD1, 5 bases. V was cut by 7 bases and J by 4 bases, with 14 bases left in between. CDR1 is DFQATT, CDR2 SNEGSKA, per germline (reference sequence). The CDR3 is made up of 13 amino acids. As DNA, the CDR3 is TGCAGTGTTTCTCTGGACACTTACAATGAGCAGTTCTTC. Amino acid sequence: CSVSLDTYNEQFF.

This clonotype was observed many times. This sequence joins TRBV7-2 and TRBJ2-7; TRBD1 matches at 8 bases. V lost 5 bases, J lost 3 bases, and 9 bases stayed unmatched. Germline V gene data show CDR1 as SGHTA and CDR2 as FQGNSA. CDR3 length: 15 amino acids. CDR3 nucleotide sequence: TGTGCCAGCAGCCAGGCCGGGACAGGTGTCTACGAGCAGTACTTC. It codes for CASSQAGTGVYEQYF.

The chain uses TRBV29-1 and TRBJ1-1; 9 bases align to TRBD1. CDR1 is SQVTM and CDR2 is ANQGSEA in the germline V gene. Unmatched junction bases numbered 3, after V lost 7 bases and J lost 3 bases. This CDR3 has 12 amino acids. Here the CDR3 reads CSAWDRDTEAFF. Written as DNA, the CDR3 is TGCAGCGCCTGGGACAGGGACACTGAAGCTTTCTTT.

The chain joins TRBV7-2 to TRBJ1-6, with unresolved D. The germline V and J ends were trimmed by 2 bases and 6 bases, with 8 bases remaining between them. The CDR3 spans 14 residues. Germline V gives CDR1 SGHTA, CDR2 FQGNSA. CDR3 sequence reads: CASSLKGRNSPLHF. The CDR3 DNA reads TGTGCCAGCAGCTTAAAAGGCCGTAATTCACCCCTCCACTTT.

This clonotype is a singleton in its sample. The chain employs TRBV15 and TRBJ1-2; D remains unclear. Trimming removed 0 bases at V and 3 bases at J, with 14 bases between. CDR3 length equals 16 residues. Germline CDR1 LNHNV, CDR2 YYDKDF (reference sequence). This CDR3 is CATSRDKVAGDYGYTF. For the CDR3, the DNA is TGTGCCACCAGCAGAGATAAGGTCGCTGGGGACTATGGCTACACCTTC.

This clonotype occurred many times. The CDR3 DNA reads as TGTGCCAGCAGTGACCAAGCGGGAGGGCCTAATGAGCAGTTCTTC. Translated: CASSDQAGGPNEQFF. The rearrangement uses TRBV6-1 and TRBJ2-1; 10 bases are shared with TRBD2. The CDR3 consists of 15 residues. The germline gives CDR1 MNHNS, CDR2 SASEGT. With V trimmed by 3 bases and J by 7 bases, 6 bases remained unmatched.

Ten or more counts support this clonotype. The chain employs TRBV20-1 and TRBJ2-7; D is unclear. Germline CDR1 reads DFQATT; CDR2 reads SNEGSKA (reference sequence). V gave up 0 bases and J gave up 8 bases, with 20 bases separating them. This CDR3 has 15 amino acids. The CDR3 DNA is TGCAGTGCTAGAGATAGGTTGGGTGCCTTTCAACAGCAGTACTTC. Translating gives CSARDRLGAFQQQYF.

This clonotype was counted many times. The rearrangement links TRBV28 to TRBJ2-1; 9 bases agree with TRBD2. This CDR3 region has 15 residues. V dropped 4 bases and J dropped 7; count of bases not matched to a gene: 8. Germline values: CDR1 MDHEN, CDR2 SYDVKM. The CDR3 DNA is TGTGCCAGCAGTTCTATTGGACTAGCGAGTAATGAGCAGTTCTTC. Encoded protein: CASSSIGLASNEQFF.